Listed below are T cell receptor beta chains from one sample, sequenced in a study of Ad26.COV2.S vaccination and SARS-CoV-2 variants. Sequencing used immunoSEQ multiplex PCR; TCRdb keeps in-frame clones, though not all of them. Counted here are fewer than 300,000 clones, around 87% occurring once; the ten biggest clones make up around 3%. The sequencing used peripheral blood, collected in a trial of Ad26.COV2.S vaccine versus placebo. These TCRs come from a person between 18 and 65 years old who received the Ad26.COV2.S COVID-19 vaccine or a placebo. Each CDR3 is given without its conserved first and last residue. Fields, in order: V gene, CDR3 length, J gene, CDR3 protein.

TRBV9	12	TRBJ1-5	ASSPGVGGQPQH
TRBV3-1/TRBV3-2	12	TRBJ1-6	ASSQGSYNSPLH
TRBV12-5	12	TRBJ2-1	ASGTRDEEAEQF
TRBV27	16	TRBJ2-1	ASSFRTSGSFLWDEQF
TRBV29-1	11	TRBJ2-7	SVKGQLRDEQY
TRBV14	14	TRBJ2-1	ASSRVGGHVRNEQF
TRBV30	11	TRBJ1-1	ASFRTGPVEAF
TRBV7-2	11	TRBJ2-2	ASSRTGSGELF
TRBV19	11	TRBJ1-2	ASSIQGGDGYT
TRBV27	15	TRBJ1-2	ASSLSGRGATNYGYT
TRBV7-2	14	TRBJ1-1	ASSLHQVWGNTEAF
TRBV6-5	12	TRBJ2-3	ASSKSDNTDTQY
TRBV28	12	TRBJ2-7	ASRPTGNSYEQY
TRBV6-5	13	TRBJ1-5	ASSRLEQNNQPQH
TRBV6-5	12	TRBJ1-2	ASSYDRVDYGYT
TRBV4-1	13	TRBJ1-6	ASSQGTLYNSPLH
TRBV14	12	TRBJ2-7	ASSQDLNRAEQY
TRBV12-3/TRBV12-4	10	TRBJ1-1	ASRNRVSEAF
TRBV4-1	13	TRBJ2-1	ASSLTGGHYNEQF
TRBV5-1	14	TRBJ1-1	ASSLRSQGTGTEAF
TRBV15	11	TRBJ2-1	ATSRVGMDEQF
TRBV7-2	14	TRBJ1-1	ASSFTGTAINTEAF
TRBV10-3	13	TRBJ2-7	AISGPQGNSYEQY
TRBV27	13	TRBJ2-7	ASSLLPDRPYEQY
TRBV6-5	13	TRBJ1-1	ASSSTGGGRTEAF
TRBV28	12	TRBJ1-6	ASIAWTANSPLH
TRBV3-1/TRBV3-2	11	TRBJ2-5	ASSQSVLGTQY
TRBV19	12	TRBJ2-7	ASGGLPPSHEQY
TRBV7-9	13	TRBJ2-1	ASSPPSGGAHEQF
TRBV30	12	TRBJ1-5	AWSVLGGNQPQH
TRBV6-1	11	TRBJ1-1	ASSFEMDREAF
TRBV4-2	13	TRBJ2-2	ASSQAVQNTGELF
TRBV21-1	15	TRBJ2-2	ASSKAFGEEQAGELF
TRBV30	12	TRBJ2-7	AWSVPGRTYEQY
TRBV5-1	12	TRBJ1-2	ASSLLGTDYGYT
TRBV7-9	13	TRBJ2-3	ASSLTSGGTDTQY
TRBV19	15	TRBJ2-7	ASSIDRGTGYSYEQY
TRBV28	15	TRBJ1-6	ASGLATGGDYNSPLH
TRBV19	13	TRBJ1-5	ASRPGQGSNQPQH
TRBV9	14	TRBJ2-3	ASSKSRQQRTDTQY
TRBV29-1	12	TRBJ1-2	SASFDSGGYGYT
TRBV7-9	14	TRBJ2-2	ASSLGLAQNTGELF
TRBV4-1	15	TRBJ1-5	ASSQVGSSRGNQPQH
TRBV11-2	15	TRBJ2-1	ASSLGYSLAGGSFQF